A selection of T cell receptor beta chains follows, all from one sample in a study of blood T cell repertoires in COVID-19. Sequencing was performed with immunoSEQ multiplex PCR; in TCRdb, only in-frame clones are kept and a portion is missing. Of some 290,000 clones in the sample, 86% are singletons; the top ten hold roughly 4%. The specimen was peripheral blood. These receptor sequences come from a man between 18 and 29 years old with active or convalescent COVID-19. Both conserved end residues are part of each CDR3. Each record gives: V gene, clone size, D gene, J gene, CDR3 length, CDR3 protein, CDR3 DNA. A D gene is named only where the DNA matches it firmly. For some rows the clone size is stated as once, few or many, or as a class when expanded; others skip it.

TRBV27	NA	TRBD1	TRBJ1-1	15	CASSFLTGLDTEAFF	TGTGCCAGCAGTTTCCTGACAGGGCTGGACACTGAAGCTTTCTTT
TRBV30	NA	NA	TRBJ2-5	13	CAWSPGWEETQYF	TGTGCCTGGAGTCCCGGGTGGGAAGAGACCCAGTACTTC
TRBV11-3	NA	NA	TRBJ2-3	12	CASRGDTDTQYF	TGTGCCAGCAGAGGGGACACAGATACGCAGTATTTT
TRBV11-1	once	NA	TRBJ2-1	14	CASSLANGNDEQFF	TGTGCCAGCAGCTTAGCGAACGGGAACGATGAGCAGTTCTTC
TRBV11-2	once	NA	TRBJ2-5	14	CASRPGRAEETQYF	TGTGCCAGCAGGCCCGGCAGGGCAGAAGAGACCCAGTACTTC
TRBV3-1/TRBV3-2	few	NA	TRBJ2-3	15	CASEGLQGSTDTQYF	TGTGCCAGCGAGGGGCTACAGGGAAGCACAGATACGCAGTATTTT
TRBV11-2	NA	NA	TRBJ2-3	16	CASSLRRNPSTDTQYF	TGTGCCAGCAGCTTACGGCGGAACCCTAGCACAGATACGCAGTATTTT
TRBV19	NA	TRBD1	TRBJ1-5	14	CASSTDRAQFPQHF	TGTGCCAGTAGTACTGACAGGGCCCAATTCCCCCAGCATTTT
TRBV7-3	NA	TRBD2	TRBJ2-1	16	CASSPPGLAGGVWQFF	TGTGCCAGCAGCCCACCCGGACTAGCGGGGGGAGTGTGGCAGTTCTTC
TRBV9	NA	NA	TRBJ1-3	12	CASSVNGNTIYF	TGTGCCAGCAGCGTCAATGGAAACACCATATATTTT
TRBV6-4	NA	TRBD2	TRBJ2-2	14	CASSGDYATGELFF	TGTGCCAGCAGTGGGGACTATGCCACCGGGGAGCTGTTTTTT
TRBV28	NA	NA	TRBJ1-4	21	CASRLSNVRPRPKRTNEKLFF	TGTGCCAGCAGATTATCGAACGTACGTCCCAGGCCCAAAAGGACTAATGAAAAACTGTTTTTT
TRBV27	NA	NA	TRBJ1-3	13	CASKRVTGNTIYF	TGTGCCAGCAAAAGAGTCACGGGAAACACCATATATTTT
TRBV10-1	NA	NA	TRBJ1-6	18	CARKYSGVSFLFYSPLHF	TGCGCCAGGAAATACTCCGGTGTTTCCTTTCTGTTTTACTCACCCCTCCACTTT
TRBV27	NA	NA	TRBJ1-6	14	CASSLILKNSPLHF	TGTGCCAGCAGTTTGATACTGAAGAATTCACCCCTCCACTTT
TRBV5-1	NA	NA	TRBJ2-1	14	CASSLYVDTDEQFF	TGCGCCAGCAGCTTGTATGTGGACACCGATGAGCAGTTCTTC
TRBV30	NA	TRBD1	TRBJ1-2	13	CAWRLQGAGGYTF	TGTGCCTGGAGGTTACAGGGGGCCGGTGGCTACACCTTC
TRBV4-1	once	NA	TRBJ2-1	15	CASSHFGPGGNEQFF	TGCGCCAGCAGCCATTTCGGACCAGGGGGGAATGAGCAGTTCTTC
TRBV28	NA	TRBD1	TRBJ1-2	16	CASTEGTVYLYGGYTF	TGTGCCAGCACAGAAGGGACAGTGTACCTCTATGGGGGCTACACCTTC
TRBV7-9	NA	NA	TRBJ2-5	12	CASSTLEETQYF	TGTGCCAGCAGCACACTAGAAGAGACCCAGTACTTC
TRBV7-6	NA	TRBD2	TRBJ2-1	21	CASSLKMPGLAGGKPYNEQFF	TGTGCCAGCAGCTTAAAAATGCCGGGACTAGCGGGGGGGAAACCCTACAATGAGCAGTTCTTC
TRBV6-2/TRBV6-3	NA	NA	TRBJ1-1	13	CASSRISTTQAFF	TGTGCCAGCAGCCGAATATCCACCACTCAAGCTTTCTTT
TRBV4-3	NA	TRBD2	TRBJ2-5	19	CASSQEPVFRAGDWETQYF	TGCGCCAGCAGCCAAGAGCCCGTCTTTCGAGCGGGAGACTGGGAGACCCAGTACTTC
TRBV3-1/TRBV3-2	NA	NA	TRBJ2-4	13	CASSHEEGNIQYF	TGTGCCAGCAGCCATGAGGAGGGGAACATTCAGTACTTC
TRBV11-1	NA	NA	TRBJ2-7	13	CASSSHRDYEQYF	TGTGCCAGCAGCTCCCACAGGGACTACGAGCAGTACTTC
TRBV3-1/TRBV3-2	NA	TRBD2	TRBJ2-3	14	CASSQLAGEDTQYF	TGTGCCAGCAGCCAACTAGCGGGGGAGGATACGCAGTATTTT
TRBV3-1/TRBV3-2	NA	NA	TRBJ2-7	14	CASSQHTQGNEQYF	TGTGCCAGCAGCCAACACACTCAGGGAAACGAGCAGTACTTC
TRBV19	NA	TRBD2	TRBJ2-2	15	CASSMGLALVGELFF	TGTGCCAGTAGTATGGGACTAGCGTTGGTCGGGGAGCTGTTTTTT
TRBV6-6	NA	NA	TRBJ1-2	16	CASSYPEGGGSYGYTF	TGTGCCAGCAGTTATCCGGAGGGCGGAGGATCCTATGGCTACACCTTC
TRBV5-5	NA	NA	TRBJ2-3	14	CASSLAPDSLTQYF	TGTGCCAGCAGCTTGGCGCCGGACAGCCTAACGCAGTATTTT
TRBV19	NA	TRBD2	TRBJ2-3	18	CASSIRPRLAGESDTQYF	TGTGCCAGTAGTATCCGCCCGAGACTAGCGGGGGAATCAGATACGCAGTATTTT
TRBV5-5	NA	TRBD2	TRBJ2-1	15	CASSLPGLADNEQFF	TGTGCCAGCAGCCTTCCGGGACTAGCCGACAATGAGCAGTTCTTC
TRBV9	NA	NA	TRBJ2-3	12	CASSVAPDTQYF	TGTGCCAGCAGCGTAGCTCCAGATACGCAGTATTTT
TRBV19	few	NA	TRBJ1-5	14	CASSPKDTNQPQHF	TGTGCCAGTAGTCCAAAGGACACTAATCAGCCCCAGCATTTT
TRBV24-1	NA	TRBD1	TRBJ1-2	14	CATSDSGQVNGYTF	TGTGCCACCAGTGACTCGGGACAGGTTAATGGCTACACCTTC
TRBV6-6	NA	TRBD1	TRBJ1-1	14	CASSYFAGGTEAFF	TGTGCCAGCAGTTATTTCGCAGGGGGCACTGAAGCTTTCTTT
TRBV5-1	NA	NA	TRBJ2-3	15	CASSPEGKFTDTQYF	TGCGCCAGCAGCCCGGAGGGGAAATTCACAGATACGCAGTATTTT
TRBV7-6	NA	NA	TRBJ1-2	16	CASSLVSSRSPYGYTF	TGTGCCAGCAGCTTAGTATCATCCCGAAGCCCCTATGGCTACACCTTC
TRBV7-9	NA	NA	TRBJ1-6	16	CASSPTAGNYNSPLHF	TGTGCCAGCAGCCCCACGGCAGGCAACTATAATTCACCCCTCCACTTT
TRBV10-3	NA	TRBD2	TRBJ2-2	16	CAISGASGDSTGELFF	TGTGCCATCAGTGGCGCTAGCGGGGACTCCACCGGGGAGCTGTTTTTT
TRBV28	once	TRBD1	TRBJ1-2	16	CASSLDLDRGSHGYTF	TGTGCCAGCAGTTTGGACCTGGACAGGGGAAGTCACGGCTACACCTTC
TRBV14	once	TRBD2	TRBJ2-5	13	CASSQVSGGTQYF	TGTGCCAGCAGCCAAGTTTCGGGGGGGACCCAGTACTTC
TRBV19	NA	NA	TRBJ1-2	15	CASSIDITPVYGYTF	TGTGCCAGTAGTATCGACATAACCCCCGTCTATGGCTACACCTTC
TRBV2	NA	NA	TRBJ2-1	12	CASWGGGGEQFF	TGTGCCAGCTGGGGGGGCGGAGGTGAGCAGTTCTTC
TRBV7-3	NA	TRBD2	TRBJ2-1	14	CASSFGTRYNEQFF	TGTGCCAGCAGCTTTGGGACTAGGTACAATGAGCAGTTCTTC
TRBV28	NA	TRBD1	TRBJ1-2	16	CASSTAGTGINYGYTF	TGTGCCAGCAGTACTGCCGGGACAGGGATTAACTATGGCTACACCTTC
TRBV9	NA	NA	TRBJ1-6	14	CASSVSGKNSPLHF	TGTGCCAGCAGCGTTTCAGGGAAAAATTCACCCCTCCACTTT
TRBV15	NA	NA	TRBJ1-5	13	CATSRPPNQPQHF	TGTGCCACCAGCAGACCCCCAAATCAGCCCCAGCATTTT
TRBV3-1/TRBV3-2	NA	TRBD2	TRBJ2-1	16	CASSRTKRTSGCEQFF	TGTGCCAGCAGCCGGACGAAAAGGACTAGTGGGTGTGAGCAGTTCTTC
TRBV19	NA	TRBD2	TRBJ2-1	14	CASAPRTRDNEQFF	TGTGCCAGTGCGCCCAGGACTAGAGACAATGAGCAGTTCTTC
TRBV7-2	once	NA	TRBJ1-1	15	CASSLVSYLNTEAFF	TGTGCCAGCAGCTTAGTGTCATACTTGAACACTGAAGCTTTCTTT
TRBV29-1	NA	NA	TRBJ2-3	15	CSARGGDPFTDTQYF	TGCAGCGCCAGGGGTGGAGACCCTTTCACAGATACGCAGTATTTT
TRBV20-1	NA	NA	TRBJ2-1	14	CSASYALSYNEQFF	TGCAGTGCTAGTTACGCGCTTTCCTACAATGAGCAGTTCTTC
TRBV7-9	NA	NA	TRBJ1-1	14	CASSLIGGATEAFF	TGTGCCAGCAGCTTAATAGGAGGGGCCACTGAAGCTTTCTTT
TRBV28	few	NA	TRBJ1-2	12	CASSLSIYGYTF	TGTGCCAGCAGTTTATCCATTTATGGCTACACCTTC
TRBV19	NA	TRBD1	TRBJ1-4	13	CASTRTGGEKLFF	TGTGCCAGCACCAGGACAGGGGGTGAAAAACTGTTTTTT
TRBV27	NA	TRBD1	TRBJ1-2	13	CASGLTGGGGYTF	TGTGCCAGCGGACTGACAGGGGGAGGAGGCTACACCTTC